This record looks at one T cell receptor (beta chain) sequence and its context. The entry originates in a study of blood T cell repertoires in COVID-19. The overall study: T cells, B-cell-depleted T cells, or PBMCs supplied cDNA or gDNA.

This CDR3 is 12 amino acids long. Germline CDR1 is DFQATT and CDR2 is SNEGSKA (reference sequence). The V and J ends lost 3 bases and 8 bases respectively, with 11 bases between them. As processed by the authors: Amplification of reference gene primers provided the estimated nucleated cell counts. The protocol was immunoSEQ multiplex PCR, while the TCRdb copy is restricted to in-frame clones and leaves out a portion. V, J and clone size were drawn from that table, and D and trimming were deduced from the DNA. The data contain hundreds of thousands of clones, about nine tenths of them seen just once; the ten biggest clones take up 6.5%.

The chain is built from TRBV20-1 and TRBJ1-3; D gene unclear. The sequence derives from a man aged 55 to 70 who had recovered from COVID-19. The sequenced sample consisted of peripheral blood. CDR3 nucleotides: TGCAGTGCTAGTGTCGGGGTAGACACCATATATTTT. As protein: CSASVGVDTIYF.